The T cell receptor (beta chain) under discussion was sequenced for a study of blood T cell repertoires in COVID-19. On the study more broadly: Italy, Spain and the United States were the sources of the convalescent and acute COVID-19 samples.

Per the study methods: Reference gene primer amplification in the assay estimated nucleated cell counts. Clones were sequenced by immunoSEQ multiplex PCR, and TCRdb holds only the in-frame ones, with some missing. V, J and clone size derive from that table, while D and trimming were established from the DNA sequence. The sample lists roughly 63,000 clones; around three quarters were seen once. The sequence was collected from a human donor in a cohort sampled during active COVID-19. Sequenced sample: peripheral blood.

CDR3 region: CASSPLPQGHETQYF. The CDR3 nucleotides are TGTGCCAGCAGCCCCTTGCCGCAGGGACACGAGACCCAGTACTTC. The chain carries TRBV6-2 or TRBV6-3 and TRBJ2-5, with D perhaps TRBD1 (6 bases). In germline, CDR1 is MNHEY, CDR2 SVGEGT. The CDR3 has 15 residues. The ends were cut back, 6 bases at V and 5 bases at J, with 19 bases in the middle.